This T cell receptor beta chain appears in the sequencing data of a study of T-cell reconstitution after alpha-beta-depleted transplantation in children. Germline V gene sequence: CDR1 LGHDT, CDR2 YNNKEL (reference sequence). V dropped 5 bases and J dropped 8 bases, with 21 bases sitting between them. This CDR3 has 15 amino acids. The TCRbeta library was prepared with unique molecular identifiers. TCRdb itself ran the PCR reads through MiXCR, one entry per CDR3 protein. The sample lists about 110,000 distinct CDR3 sequences; 9% to 12% were seen once. This clonotype was seen repeatedly, ten times or more.

Sequencing used PBMCs from the stem cell graft donor, obtained from the stem cell graft. The chain has TRBV3-1 and TRBJ1-1, with TRBD1 as a possible D gene (5 bases). The receptor was derived from a human donor who donated a stem cell graft to a child with acute lymphoblastic leukemia. CDR3 loop: CASSEQTPGFGEAFF. The CDR3 region has the DNA TGTGCCAGCAGCGAACAAACCCCAGGGTTTGGAGAAGCTTTCTTT.